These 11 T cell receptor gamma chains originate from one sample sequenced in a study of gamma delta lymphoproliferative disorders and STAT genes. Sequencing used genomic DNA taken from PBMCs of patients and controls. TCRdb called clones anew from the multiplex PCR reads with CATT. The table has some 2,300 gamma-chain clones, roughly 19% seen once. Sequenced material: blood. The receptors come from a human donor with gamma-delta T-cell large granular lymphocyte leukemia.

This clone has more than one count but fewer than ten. In DNA form, the CDR3 reads TGTGCCACCTGGGACAGGCCGAGGGATAAGAAACTCTTT. It yields the protein CATWDRPRDKKLF. The genes are TRGV3 and TRGJ1 or TRGJ2. TCRdb leaves out the J gene; it was filled in here by matching the DNA to germline. Germline loops: CDR1 VTNTFY, CDR2 YDVSTARD (reference sequence). CDR3 length: 13 residues. The V and J ends lost 0 bases and 8 bases, in that order; junction bases with no gene match: 7.

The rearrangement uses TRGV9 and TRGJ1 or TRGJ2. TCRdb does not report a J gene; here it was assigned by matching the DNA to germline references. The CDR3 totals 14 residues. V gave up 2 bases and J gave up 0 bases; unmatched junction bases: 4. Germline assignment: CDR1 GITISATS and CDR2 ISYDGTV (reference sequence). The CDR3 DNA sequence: TGTGCCTTGTGGGAGGCCCGGAATTATTATAAGAAACTCTTT. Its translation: CALWEARNYYKKLF.

The CDR3 DNA follows: TGTGCCACCTGGGACGGGGGGGAAATGGGTTATAAGAAACTCTTT. It encodes CATWDGGEMGYKKLF. V gene TRGV2 combines with J gene TRGJ1 or TRGJ2. The J gene, missing from TCRdb, was assigned here through DNA to germline matching. This CDR3 spans 15 amino acids. V lost 0 bases to trimming and J lost 6 bases; unmatched junction nucleotides: 11. CDR1 EGSNGY and CDR2 YDSYNSKV come from the germline V gene.

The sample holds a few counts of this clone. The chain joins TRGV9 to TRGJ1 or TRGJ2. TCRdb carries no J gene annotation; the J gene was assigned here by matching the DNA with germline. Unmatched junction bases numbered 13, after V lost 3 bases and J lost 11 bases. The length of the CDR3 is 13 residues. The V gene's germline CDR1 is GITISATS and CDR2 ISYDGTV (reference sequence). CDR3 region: CALWEPHGPEKLF. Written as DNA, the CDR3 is TGTGCCTTGTGGGAGCCTCACGGACCGGAGAAACTCTTT.

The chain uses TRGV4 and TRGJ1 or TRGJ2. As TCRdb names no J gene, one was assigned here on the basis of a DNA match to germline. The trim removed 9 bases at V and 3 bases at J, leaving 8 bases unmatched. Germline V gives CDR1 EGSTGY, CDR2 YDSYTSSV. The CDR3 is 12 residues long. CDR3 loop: CATVICYYKKLF. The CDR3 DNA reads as TGTGCCACCGTCATTTGTTATTATAAGAAACTCTTT.

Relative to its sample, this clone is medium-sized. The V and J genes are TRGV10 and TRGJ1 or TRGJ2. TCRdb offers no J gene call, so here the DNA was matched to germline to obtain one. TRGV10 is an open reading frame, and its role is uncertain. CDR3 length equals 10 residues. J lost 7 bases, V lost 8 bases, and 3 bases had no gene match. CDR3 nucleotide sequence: TGTGCTGCGTGGATATATAAGAAACTCTTT. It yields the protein CAAWIYKKLF.

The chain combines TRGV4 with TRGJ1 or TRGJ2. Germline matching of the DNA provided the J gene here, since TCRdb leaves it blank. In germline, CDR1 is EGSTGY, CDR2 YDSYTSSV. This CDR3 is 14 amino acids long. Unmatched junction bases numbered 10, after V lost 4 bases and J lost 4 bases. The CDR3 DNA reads TGTGCCACCTGGGACGAAAAGGGGTATTATAAGAAACTCTTT. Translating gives CATWDEKGYYKKLF.

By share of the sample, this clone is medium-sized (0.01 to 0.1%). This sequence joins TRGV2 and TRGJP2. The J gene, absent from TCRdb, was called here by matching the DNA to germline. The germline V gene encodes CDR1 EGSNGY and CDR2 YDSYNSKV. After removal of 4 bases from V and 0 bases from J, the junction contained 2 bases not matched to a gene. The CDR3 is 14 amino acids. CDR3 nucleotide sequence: TGTGCCACCTGGGAGGATAGTAGTGATTGGATCAAGACGTTT. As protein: CATWEDSSDWIKTF.

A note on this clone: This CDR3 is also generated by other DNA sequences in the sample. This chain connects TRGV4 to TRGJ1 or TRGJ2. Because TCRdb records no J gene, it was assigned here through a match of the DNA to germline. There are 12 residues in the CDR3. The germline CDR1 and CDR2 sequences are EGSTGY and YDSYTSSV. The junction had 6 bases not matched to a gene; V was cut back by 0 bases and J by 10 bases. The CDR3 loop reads CATWDGPGKKLF. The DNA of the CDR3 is TGTGCCACCTGGGATGGGCCGGGGAAGAAACTCTTT.

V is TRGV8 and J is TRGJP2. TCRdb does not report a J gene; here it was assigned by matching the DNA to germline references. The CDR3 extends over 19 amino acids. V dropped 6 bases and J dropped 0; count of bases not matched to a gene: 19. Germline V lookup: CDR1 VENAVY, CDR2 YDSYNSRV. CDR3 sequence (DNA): TGTGCCACCTGGATCCCGCCTAGGGGGGTATATAGTAGTGATTGGATCAAGACGTTT. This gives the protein CATWIPPRGVYSSDWIKTF.

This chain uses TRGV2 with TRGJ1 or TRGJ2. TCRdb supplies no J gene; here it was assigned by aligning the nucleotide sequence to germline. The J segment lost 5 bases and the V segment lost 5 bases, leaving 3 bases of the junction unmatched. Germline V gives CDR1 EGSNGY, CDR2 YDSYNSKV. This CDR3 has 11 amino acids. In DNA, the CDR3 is TGTGCCACCTGGGCAGATTATAAGAAACTCTTT. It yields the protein CATWADYKKLF.